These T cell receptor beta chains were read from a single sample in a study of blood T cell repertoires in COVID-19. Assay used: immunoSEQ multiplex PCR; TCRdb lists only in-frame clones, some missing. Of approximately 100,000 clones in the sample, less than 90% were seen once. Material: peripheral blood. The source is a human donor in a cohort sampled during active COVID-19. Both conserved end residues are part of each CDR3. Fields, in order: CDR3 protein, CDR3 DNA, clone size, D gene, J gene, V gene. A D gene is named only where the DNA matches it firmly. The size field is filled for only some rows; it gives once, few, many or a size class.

CDR3: CASSETDFYGYTF
DNA: TGTGCCAGCAGTGAGACAGACTTCTATGGCTACACCTTC
size: once
D: -
J: TRBJ1-2
V: TRBV6-1

CDR3: CASSLGTKPSYEQYF
DNA: TGTGCCAGCAGTCTCGGGACAAAGCCTTCCTACGAGCAGTACTTC
size: many
D: -
J: TRBJ2-7
V: TRBV25-1

CDR3: CASSHGTSGDPNTGELFF
DNA: TGCGCCAGCAGCCATGGCACTAGCGGGGATCCGAACACCGGGGAGCTGTTTTTT
size: -
D: TRBD2
J: TRBJ2-2
V: TRBV4-3

CDR3: CASTTGGSYEQYF
DNA: TGTGCCAGCACCACCGGGGGCTCCTACGAGCAGTACTTC
size: -
D: -
J: TRBJ2-7
V: TRBV6-6

CDR3: CASSLTRGTDTQYF
DNA: TGTGCCAGCAGTCTAACCCGGGGCACAGATACGCAGTATTTT
size: -
D: -
J: TRBJ2-3
V: TRBV28

CDR3: CASSSGGGNEKLFF
DNA: TGTGCCAGCAGCTCGGGAGGGGGTAATGAAAAACTGTTTTTT
size: -
D: -
J: TRBJ1-4
V: TRBV3-1/TRBV3-2

CDR3: CASSPGGVGGSRGEQFF
DNA: TGTGCCAGCTCACCAGGGGGGGTAGGCGGGAGTCGCGGCGAGCAGTTCTTC
size: -
D: TRBD2
J: TRBJ2-1
V: TRBV18

CDR3: CASSQDPGGFYEQYF
DNA: TGTGCCAGCAGCCAAGACCCGGGTGGGTTTTACGAGCAGTACTTC
size: -
D: -
J: TRBJ2-7
V: TRBV4-2

CDR3: CASSLVSGLSYGYTF
DNA: TGTGCCAGCAGCTTAGTGTCAGGGCTCAGCTATGGCTACACCTTC
size: once
D: -
J: TRBJ1-2
V: TRBV13

CDR3: CAISPTTGKNIQYF
DNA: TGTGCCATCAGCCCGACAACAGGGAAAAACATTCAGTACTTC
size: -
D: -
J: TRBJ2-4
V: TRBV10-3

CDR3: CASSLGPSEEQFF
DNA: TGTGCCAGCAGCCTGGGGCCTTCCGAAGAGCAGTTCTTC
size: -
D: -
J: TRBJ2-1
V: TRBV3-1/TRBV3-2

CDR3: CSVMQSYNSPLHF
DNA: TGCAGCGTTATGCAGTCCTATAATTCACCCCTCCACTTT
size: -
D: -
J: TRBJ1-6
V: TRBV29-1

CDR3: CATSDGSLGGSEKLFF
DNA: TGTGCCACCAGTGATGGGTCTCTCGGCGGTAGTGAAAAACTGTTTTTT
size: -
D: -
J: TRBJ1-4
V: TRBV24-1

CDR3: CASRTGGHHNEKLFF
DNA: TGTGCCAGCAGGACAGGGGGGCACCATAATGAAAAACTGTTTTTT
size: -
D: TRBD1
J: TRBJ1-4
V: TRBV28

CDR3: CASSLQGRNYGYTF
DNA: TGTGCCAGCAGCTTACAGGGACGTAACTATGGCTACACCTTC
size: -
D: -
J: TRBJ1-2
V: TRBV6-2/TRBV6-3

CDR3: CATSRDRNGANVLTF
DNA: TGTGCCACCAGCAGAGATCGTAATGGGGCCAACGTCCTGACTTTC
size: -
D: -
J: TRBJ2-6
V: TRBV15

CDR3: CASRLQGYTGELFF
DNA: TGTGCCAGCAGGCTTCAGGGGTACACCGGGGAGCTGTTTTTT
size: -
D: -
J: TRBJ2-2
V: TRBV11-2

CDR3: CASSEGDRGSQPQHF
DNA: TGTGCCAGCAGTGAAGGAGACAGGGGTTCTCAGCCCCAGCATTTT
size: -
D: TRBD1
J: TRBJ1-5
V: TRBV6-1

CDR3: CASSDLRQRNTEAFF
DNA: TGTGCCAGCAGTGACCTCAGACAGAGGAACACTGAAGCTTTCTTT
size: once
D: -
J: TRBJ1-1
V: TRBV6-1

CDR3: CASSPPTSGGEQYF
DNA: TGTGCCAGCAGCCCCCCCACTAGCGGGGGCGAGCAGTACTTC
size: -
D: TRBD2
J: TRBJ2-7
V: TRBV3-1/TRBV3-2

CDR3: CASSPLGLSSSYNEQFF
DNA: TGTGCCAGCAGTCCCTTGGGACTCTCCAGCTCCTACAATGAGCAGTTCTTC
size: once
D: -
J: TRBJ2-1
V: TRBV28

CDR3: CASSTSQGRDEQFF
DNA: TGTGCCAGCAGCACCTCACAGGGGAGAGATGAGCAGTTCTTC
size: -
D: TRBD1
J: TRBJ2-1
V: TRBV9

CDR3: CASHRRKTGTRAGELFF
DNA: TGTGCCAGCCATCGGAGAAAAACAGGGACCAGGGCCGGGGAGCTGTTTTTT
size: few
D: -
J: TRBJ2-2
V: TRBV28

CDR3: CASSSGTGGSPLHF
DNA: TGTGCCAGCAGCAGCGGGACAGGGGGCTCACCCCTCCACTTT
size: -
D: TRBD1
J: TRBJ1-6
V: TRBV3-1/TRBV3-2

CDR3: CATTRDSPYEQYF
DNA: TGTGCCACTACCCGGGACAGCCCCTACGAGCAGTACTTC
size: -
D: TRBD1
J: TRBJ2-7
V: TRBV6-5

CDR3: CASSSAAGTGGYEQYF
DNA: TGTGCCAGCAGTTCCGCTGCCGGGACTGGAGGGTACGAGCAGTACTTC
size: -
D: -
J: TRBJ2-7
V: TRBV28

CDR3: CASSEAGGSNQPQHF
DNA: TGCGCCAGCAGCGAGGCAGGGGGTAGCAATCAGCCCCAGCATTTT
size: -
D: TRBD1
J: TRBJ1-5
V: TRBV5-1

CDR3: CASSTRQAGVGYTF
DNA: TGTGCCAGCAGCACACGCCAGGCGGGAGTCGGCTACACCTTC
size: -
D: -
J: TRBJ1-2
V: TRBV2

CDR3: CSVGTVDTQYF
DNA: TGCAGCGTGGGGACAGTAGATACGCAGTATTTT
size: -
D: TRBD1
J: TRBJ2-3
V: TRBV29-1

CDR3: CASSLGLAEETQYF
DNA: TGTGCCAGCAGCTTAGGACTAGCAGAAGAGACCCAGTACTTC
size: -
D: TRBD2
J: TRBJ2-5
V: TRBV11-3

CDR3: CASGLGVRDGYTF
DNA: TGTGCCAGCGGCTTAGGGGTTAGGGATGGCTACACCTTC
size: few
D: -
J: TRBJ1-2
V: TRBV27

CDR3: CASSIRDTQNLKTGANVLTF
DNA: TGTGCCAGTAGTATACGCGACACCCAAAACCTTAAAACTGGGGCCAACGTCCTGACTTTC
size: -
D: -
J: TRBJ2-6
V: TRBV19

CDR3: CASSRTGAAEGAFF
DNA: TGTGCCAGCAGCCGGACAGGGGCCGCCGAGGGAGCTTTCTTT
size: -
D: TRBD1
J: TRBJ1-1
V: TRBV14

CDR3: CASSLSAYEQYF
DNA: TGTGCCAGCAGTTTATCTGCCTACGAGCAGTACTTC
size: once
D: -
J: TRBJ2-7
V: TRBV28

CDR3: CASSLGGEETQYF
DNA: TGCGCCAGCAGCTTGGGTGGAGAAGAGACCCAGTACTTC
size: -
D: -
J: TRBJ2-5
V: TRBV5-1